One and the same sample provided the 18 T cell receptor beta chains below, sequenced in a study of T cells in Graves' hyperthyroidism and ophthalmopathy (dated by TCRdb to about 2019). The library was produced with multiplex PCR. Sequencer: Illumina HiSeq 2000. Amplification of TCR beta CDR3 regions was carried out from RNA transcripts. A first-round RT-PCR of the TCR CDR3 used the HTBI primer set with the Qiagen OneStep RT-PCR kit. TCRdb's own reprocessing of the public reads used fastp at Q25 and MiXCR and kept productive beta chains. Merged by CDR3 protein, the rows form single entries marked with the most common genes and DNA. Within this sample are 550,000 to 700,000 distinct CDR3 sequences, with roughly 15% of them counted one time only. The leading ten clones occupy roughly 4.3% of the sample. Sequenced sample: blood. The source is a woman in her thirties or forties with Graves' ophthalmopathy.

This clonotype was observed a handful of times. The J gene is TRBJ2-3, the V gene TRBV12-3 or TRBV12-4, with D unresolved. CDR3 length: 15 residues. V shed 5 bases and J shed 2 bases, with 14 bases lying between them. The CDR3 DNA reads TGTGCCAGCAGTAAGGACGGAAAAGACACAGATACGCAGTATTTT. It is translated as CASSKDGKDTDTQYF.

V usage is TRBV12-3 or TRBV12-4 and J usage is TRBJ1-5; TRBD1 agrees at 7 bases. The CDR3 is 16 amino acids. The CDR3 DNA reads TGTGTCGGCAGTTTTTGGGCAGGGGGAGGCAATCAGCCCCAGCATTTT. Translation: CVGSFWAGGGNQPQHF.

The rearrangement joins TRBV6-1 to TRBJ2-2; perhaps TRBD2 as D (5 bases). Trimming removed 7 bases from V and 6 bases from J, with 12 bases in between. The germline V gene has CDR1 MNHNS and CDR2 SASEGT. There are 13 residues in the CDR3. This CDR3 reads CASTFKRAGELFF. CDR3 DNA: TGTGCCAGCACCTTTAAGAGGGCCGGGGAGCTGTTTTTT.

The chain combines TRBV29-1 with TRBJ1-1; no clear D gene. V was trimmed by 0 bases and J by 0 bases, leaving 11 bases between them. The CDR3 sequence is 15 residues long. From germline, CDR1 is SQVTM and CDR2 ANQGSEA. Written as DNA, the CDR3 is TGCAGCGTTGAAGATCTCGCAGGCCTGAACACTGAAGCTTTCTTT. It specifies CSVEDLAGLNTEAFF.

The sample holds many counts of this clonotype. Here the CDR3 reads CASSFLSGNQETQYF. Here the CDR3 DNA reads TGTGCCAGCAGCTTTCTTAGCGGAAACCAAGAGACCCAGTACTTC. The chain carries TRBV11-2 and TRBJ2-5; D is perhaps TRBD2 (6 bases). Trimming took 3 bases from V and 0 from J, leaving 11 bases between them. Per the germline V gene, CDR1 is SGHAT and CDR2 is FQNNGV. This CDR3 is 15 amino acids long.

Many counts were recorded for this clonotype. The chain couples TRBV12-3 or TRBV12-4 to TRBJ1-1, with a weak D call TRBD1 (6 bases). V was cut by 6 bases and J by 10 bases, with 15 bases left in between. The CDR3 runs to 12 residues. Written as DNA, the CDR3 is TGTGCCAGCAGAAGGACAACAGGGAGAGCTTTCTTT. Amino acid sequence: CASRRTTGRAFF.

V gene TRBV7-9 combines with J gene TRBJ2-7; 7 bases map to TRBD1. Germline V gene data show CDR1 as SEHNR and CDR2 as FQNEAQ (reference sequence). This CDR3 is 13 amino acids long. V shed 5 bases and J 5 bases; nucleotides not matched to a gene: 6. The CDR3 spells CASSLDRIDEQYF. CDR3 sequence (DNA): TGTGCCAGCAGCCTGGACAGGATCGACGAGCAGTACTTC.

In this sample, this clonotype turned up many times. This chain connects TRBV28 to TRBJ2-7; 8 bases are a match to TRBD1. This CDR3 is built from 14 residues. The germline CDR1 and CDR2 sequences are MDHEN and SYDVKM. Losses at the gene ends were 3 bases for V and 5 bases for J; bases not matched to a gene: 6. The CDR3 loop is CASSLRTGIDEQYF. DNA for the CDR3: TGTGCCAGCAGTTTGAGGACAGGGATCGACGAGCAGTACTTC.

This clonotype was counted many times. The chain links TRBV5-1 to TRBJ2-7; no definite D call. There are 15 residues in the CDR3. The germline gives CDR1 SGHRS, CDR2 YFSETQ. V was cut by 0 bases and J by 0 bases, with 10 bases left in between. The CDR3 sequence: CASSLGANGSYEQYF. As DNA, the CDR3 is TGCGCCAGCAGCTTGGGGGCTAACGGCTCCTACGAGCAGTACTTC.

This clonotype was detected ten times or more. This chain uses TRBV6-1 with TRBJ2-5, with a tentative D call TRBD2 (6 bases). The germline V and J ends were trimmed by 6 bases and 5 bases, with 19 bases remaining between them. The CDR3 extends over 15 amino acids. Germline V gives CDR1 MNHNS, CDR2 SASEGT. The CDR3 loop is CASRAWGGRRETQYF. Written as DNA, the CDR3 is TGTGCCAGCAGAGCGTGGGGAGGAAGGAGGGAGACCCAGTACTTC.

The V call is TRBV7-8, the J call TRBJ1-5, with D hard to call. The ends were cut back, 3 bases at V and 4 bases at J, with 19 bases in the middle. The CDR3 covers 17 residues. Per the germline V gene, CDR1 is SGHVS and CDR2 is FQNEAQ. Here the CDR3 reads CASSLPRGGGRNQPQHF. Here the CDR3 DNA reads TGTGCCAGCAGCTTGCCCCGGGGAGGAGGGCGGAATCAGCCCCAGCATTTT.

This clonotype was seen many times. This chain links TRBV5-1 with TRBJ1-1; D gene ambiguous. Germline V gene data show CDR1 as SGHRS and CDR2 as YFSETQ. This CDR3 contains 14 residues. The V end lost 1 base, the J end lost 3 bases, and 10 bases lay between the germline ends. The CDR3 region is CASSLQESDTEAFF. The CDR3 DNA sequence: TGCGCCAGCAGCTTGCAGGAGTCAGACACTGAAGCTTTCTTT.

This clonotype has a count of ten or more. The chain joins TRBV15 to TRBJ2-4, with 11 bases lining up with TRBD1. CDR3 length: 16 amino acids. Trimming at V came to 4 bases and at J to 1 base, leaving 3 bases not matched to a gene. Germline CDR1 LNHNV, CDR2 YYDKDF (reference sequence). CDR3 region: CATSIGQGAAKNIQYF. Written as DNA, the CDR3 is TGTGCCACCAGCATTGGACAGGGGGCCGCCAAAAACATTCAGTACTTC.

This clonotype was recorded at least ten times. The CDR3 is CASSTRTSGANTGELFF. The CDR3 DNA reads as TGTGCCAGTAGTACCAGAACTAGCGGGGCGAACACCGGGGAGCTGTTTTTT. The chain combines TRBV19 with TRBJ2-2; TRBD2 matches 10 bases. The CDR3 runs 17 residues. The germline V gene has CDR1 LNHDA and CDR2 SQIVND (reference sequence). The junction had 5 bases not matched to a gene; V was cut back by 4 bases and J by 0 bases.

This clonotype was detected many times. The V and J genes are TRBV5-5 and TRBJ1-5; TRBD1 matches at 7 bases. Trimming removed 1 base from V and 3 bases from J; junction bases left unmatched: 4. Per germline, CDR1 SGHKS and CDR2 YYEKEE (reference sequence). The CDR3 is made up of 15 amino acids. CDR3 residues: CASSLLDRDNQPQHF. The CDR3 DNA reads TGTGCCAGCAGCTTGCTCGACAGGGACAATCAGCCCCAGCATTTT.

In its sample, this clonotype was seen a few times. The CDR3 region is CASSSAPGQGNTGELFF. In DNA, the CDR3 is TGTGCCAGCAGTTCGGCCCCGGGACAGGGAAACACCGGGGAGCTGTTTTTT. The chain has TRBV12-3 or TRBV12-4 and TRBJ2-2; 9 bases map to TRBD1. Trimming took 4 bases from V and 2 from J; bases not matched to a gene: 8. The CDR3 is 17 amino acids.

CDR3 amino acids: CASSYPVSGGPNEQYF. For the CDR3, the DNA is TGTGCCAGCAGTTACCCTGTGTCGGGAGGGCCGAACGAGCAGTACTTC. The chain links TRBV6-2 or TRBV6-3 to TRBJ2-7; 8 bases match TRBD2. Losses at the gene ends were 2 bases for V and 5 bases for J; bases not matched to a gene: 11. There are 16 residues in the CDR3. Germline loops: CDR1 MNHEY, CDR2 SVGEGT.

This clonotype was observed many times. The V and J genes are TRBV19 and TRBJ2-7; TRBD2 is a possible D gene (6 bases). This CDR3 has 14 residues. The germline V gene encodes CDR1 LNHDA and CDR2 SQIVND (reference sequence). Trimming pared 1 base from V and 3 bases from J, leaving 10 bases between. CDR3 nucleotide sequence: TGTGCCAGTAGTATAGCCGGGAGTGGCTACGAGCAGTACTTC. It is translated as CASSIAGSGYEQYF.